The 2 T cell receptor beta chains below all came from one sample that was sequenced in a study of CD8 T cells in ankylosing spondylitis. Study observations and caveats: Several highly homologous variants made up a TCR beta motif that seemed to typify ankylosing spondylitis blood.

Which antigens these TCRs recognize remains unknown. TCRdb independently ran MiXCR on the 5' RACE reads; one entry per CDR3 protein. The sample holds more than 500,000 distinct CDR3 sequences, approximately 5% seen once. The sample consisted of blood, either unsorted or a sorted T cell fraction (not recorded which). The receptors here all came from a male donor with ankylosing spondylitis.

This clonotype showed up many times. This sequence joins TRBV29-1 and TRBJ2-7, with D perhaps being TRBD1 or TRBD2 (5 bases each). CDR1 SQVTM and CDR2 ANQGSEA come from the germline V gene. Trimming removed 4 bases at V and 2 bases at J, with 12 bases between. The CDR3 covers 13 residues. In DNA, the CDR3 is TGCAGCGTTGTAGGGACGGGAACCTACGAGCAGTACTTC. Translation gives CSVVGTGTYEQYF.

This clonotype was detected many times. This sequence joins TRBV4-2 and TRBJ1-2, with a weak D call TRBD1 (5 bases). CDR1 is LGHNA, CDR2 YNFKEQ, per germline. Trimming shortened V by 0 bases and J by 4 bases, and 15 bases separated the two germline ends. This CDR3 has 16 residues. CDR3 nucleotide sequence: TGTGCCAGCAGCCAAGAGAGCCGGGGCGCTCCCTATGGCTACACCTTC. It translates to CASSQESRGAPYGYTF.